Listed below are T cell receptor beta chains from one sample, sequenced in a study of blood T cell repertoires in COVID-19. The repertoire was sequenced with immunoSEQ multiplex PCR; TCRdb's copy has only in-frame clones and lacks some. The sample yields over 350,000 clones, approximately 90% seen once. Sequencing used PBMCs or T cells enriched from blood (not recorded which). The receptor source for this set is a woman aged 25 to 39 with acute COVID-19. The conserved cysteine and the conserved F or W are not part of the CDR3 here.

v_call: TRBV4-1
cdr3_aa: ASSQGTVAAYTEAF

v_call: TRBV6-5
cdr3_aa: ASTLHRVSYEQY

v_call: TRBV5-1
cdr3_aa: ASSLAHSNTEAF

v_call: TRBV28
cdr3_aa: ASSLPLYRGRTQY

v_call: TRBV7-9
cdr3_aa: ASSPGQGAFMNTEAF

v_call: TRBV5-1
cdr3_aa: ASSSISGGPSSYEQY

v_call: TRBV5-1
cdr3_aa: ASSWDRDRGGIGTEAF

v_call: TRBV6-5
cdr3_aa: ASRAPSSGNTIY

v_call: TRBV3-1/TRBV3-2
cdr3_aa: ASSQSDRVGTGELF

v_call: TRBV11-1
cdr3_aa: ASSNRGQGDYEQY

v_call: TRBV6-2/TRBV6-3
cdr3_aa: ASSPRTVGGQGTSSSGANVLT

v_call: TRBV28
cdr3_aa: ASSLAGFTEAF

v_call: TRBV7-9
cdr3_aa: ASSPRGQGPNTEAF

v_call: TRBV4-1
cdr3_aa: ASSQDKTGFFFTNEKLF

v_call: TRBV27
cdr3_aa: ASSPQQTHGYT

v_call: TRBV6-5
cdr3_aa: ASGGGTITYEQY

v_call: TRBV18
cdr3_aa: ASSPGVGQGTQPQH

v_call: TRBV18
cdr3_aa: ASSRGGAYEQY

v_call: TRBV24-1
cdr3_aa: ATSDFLGTGHTDTQY

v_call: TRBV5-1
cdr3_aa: ASSWRSGREGNEQF

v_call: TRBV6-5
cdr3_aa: ASITGNEAF

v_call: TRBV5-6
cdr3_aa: ASSPRDRGPGYEQY

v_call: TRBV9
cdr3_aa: ASSVGAVTGPSGNTIY

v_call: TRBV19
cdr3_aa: ASGHRNSPLH

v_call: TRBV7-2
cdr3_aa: ASSLRIEVSPLH

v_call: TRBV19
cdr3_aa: ASSEGTVYQETQY

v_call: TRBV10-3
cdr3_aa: AISEGLLDTQY

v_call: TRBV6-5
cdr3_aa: ASTDSDQPQH

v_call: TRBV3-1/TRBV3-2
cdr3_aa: ASRPGTGTNQPQH

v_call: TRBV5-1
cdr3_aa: ASSLGPRGDSGNTIY

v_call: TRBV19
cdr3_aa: ASSIEGGPYSDTQY

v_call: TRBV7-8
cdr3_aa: ASSLVGLGRAGANVLT

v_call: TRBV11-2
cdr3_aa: ASSQRGQGFPYEQY

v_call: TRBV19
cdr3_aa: ASKDRGRGTGELF

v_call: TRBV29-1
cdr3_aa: SVLGRETQY

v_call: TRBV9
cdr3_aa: ASSPPTVLSEAF

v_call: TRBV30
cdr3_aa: AWSGTTSKNIQY

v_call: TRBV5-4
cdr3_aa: ASSQGQGITEAF

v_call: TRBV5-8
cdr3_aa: ASSTRAGTEAF

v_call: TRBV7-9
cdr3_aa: ASSLALMDSEGVYEQY

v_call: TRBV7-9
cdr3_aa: ASSDRGRVYEQY

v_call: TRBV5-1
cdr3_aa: ASSPQGHPANTIY

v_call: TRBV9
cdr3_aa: ASSGGLKPQETQY

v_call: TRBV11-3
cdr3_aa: ASSLAGTSGYNEQF

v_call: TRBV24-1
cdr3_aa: ATSDIGGETDTQY